These 11 T cell receptor beta chains share one sample of origin, sequenced in a study of CD8+ T cells in alopecia areata. RNA extraction was followed by reverse transcription into cDNA, which acted as the sequencing template. Sequencing used immunoSEQ multiplex PCR; TCRdb keeps in-frame clones, though not all of them. Here the sample spans approximately 150,000 clones, 45% to 60% being singletons. What was sequenced was CD4+ T cells sorted from blood. These receptors were obtained from a human donor in good health.

The chain joins TRBV5-6 to TRBJ2-7; 7 nucleotides agree with TRBD1. The CDR3 loop spans 13 amino acids. The junction had 8 bases not matched to a gene; V was cut back by 5 bases and J by 6 bases. In germline, CDR1 is SGHDT, CDR2 YYEEEE. CDR3 amino acids: CASSFDRASEQYF. Here the CDR3 DNA reads TGTGCCAGCAGTTTCGACAGGGCCAGCGAGCAGTACTTC. The whole variable domain, remainder taken from reference TRBV5-6 and TRBJ2-7, is DAGVTQSPTHLIKTRGQQVTLRCSPKSGHDTVSWYQQALGQGPQFIFQYYEEEERQRGNFPDRFSGHQFPNYSSELNVNALLLGDSALYLCASSFDRASEQYFGPGTRLTVT.

This clone was counted a single time. The chain combines TRBV6-5 with TRBJ1-2; the match to TRBD1 covers 10 bases. The CDR3 is made up of 13 amino acids. Germline-derived CDR1 and CDR2 are MNHEY and SVGAGI. The V gene end was trimmed by 6 bases and the J gene end by 8 bases; junction bases not matched to a gene: 6. The CDR3 DNA reads TGTGCCAGCAGGCTGACAGGGGGCTACGGCTACACCTTC. It specifies CASRLTGGYGYTF.

The chain uses TRBV30 and TRBJ1-3; 8 positions agree with TRBD1. The CDR3 has 14 amino acids. V lost 3 bases, J lost 1 base, and 2 bases stayed unmatched. CDR1 and CDR2 from the germline V gene are GTSNPN and SVGIG (reference sequence). The CDR3 is CAWSRDRSGNTIYF. The CDR3 DNA sequence: TGTGCCTGGAGCCGGGACAGGTCTGGAAACACCATATATTTT.

The chain uses TRBV15 and TRBJ2-5, with 7 nucleotides matching TRBD2. Trimming at V came to 8 bases and at J to 4 bases, leaving 7 bases not matched to a gene. This CDR3 comprises 13 residues. Germline V lookup: CDR1 LNHNV, CDR2 YYDKDF (reference sequence). As DNA, the CDR3 is TGTGCCACCGCTCTTGCGGGAGTAGAGACCCAGTACTTC. Amino acids: CATALAGVETQYF.

This clone has more than one count but fewer than ten. The chain uses TRBV29-1 and TRBJ1-1; no clear D gene. Germline lookup yields CDR1 SQVTM and CDR2 ANQGSEA. The CDR3 runs to 12 residues. V lost 7 bases to trimming and J lost 1 base, with 10 bases between them. The CDR3 DNA is TGCAGCGGTGATAGGACGAACACTGAAGCTTTCTTT. Its protein is CSGDRTNTEAFF.

This clone was detected only once. It is unclear where the CDR3 begins or ends on the DNA, so no DNA is shown, and the CDR3 is as TCRdb lists it. This chain connects TRBV29-1 to TRBJ2-7; the table's TRBD1 call for D was not verified on the DNA. The germline V gene has CDR1 SQVTM and CDR2 ANQGSEA. The CDR3 is made up of 11 amino acids, end residues included. This CDR3 is CSVVGTGTEYF.

The chain links TRBV2 to TRBJ2-1, with TRBD1 matching over 8 bases. The junction had 9 bases not matched to a gene; V was cut back by 1 base and J by 10 bases. CDR3 length equals 15 residues. CDR1 and CDR2 (germline): SNHLY, FYNNEI. The CDR3 spells CASSEVTGVATEQFF. As DNA, the CDR3 is TGTGCCAGCAGTGAAGTGACAGGGGTTGCTACGGAGCAGTTCTTC.

The rearrangement links TRBV19 to TRBJ2-2, with unresolved D. Germline V gives CDR1 LNHDA, CDR2 SQIVND (reference sequence). V dropped 3 bases and J dropped 4 bases, with 6 bases sitting between them. This CDR3 is built from 13 residues. For the CDR3, the DNA is TGTGCCAGTAGTATCGGTTTCACCGGGGAGCTGTTTTTT. Its translation: CASSIGFTGELFF.

The chain employs TRBV5-1 and TRBJ2-6; no firm D call. V was shortened by 0 bases and J by 1 base, with 5 bases between the two germline ends. CDR3 length equals 15 residues. Germline loops: CDR1 SGHRS, CDR2 YFSETQ. CDR3 in DNA: TGCGCCAGCAGCTTGGGGGTTTCTGGGGCCAACGTCCTGACTTTC. Residues: CASSLGVSGANVLTF. Drawing the rest from reference TRBV5-1 and TRBJ2-6, the complete variable domain is KAGVTQTPRYLIKTRGQQVTLSCSPISGHRSVSWYQQTPGQGLQFLFEYFSETQRNKGNFPGRFSGRQFSNSRSEMNVSTLELGDSALYLCASSLGVSGANVLTFGAGSRLTVL.

This clone was seen only a few times. The chain couples TRBV29-1 to TRBJ1-1, with 8 bases identical to TRBD1. V was pared by 6 bases and J by 1 base, with 7 bases of the junction left unmatched. The germline V gene has CDR1 SQVTM and CDR2 ANQGSEA. The CDR3 extends over 14 amino acids. The CDR3 spells CSVRRGTGNTEAFF. As DNA, the CDR3 is TGCAGCGTCCGAAGGGGGACAGGGAACACTGAAGCTTTCTTT. Based on the CDR3 plus reference TRBV29-1 and TRBJ1-1, the full variable domain is SAVISQKPSRDICQRGTSLTIQCQVDSQVTMMFWYRQQPGQSLTLIATANQGSEATYESGFVIDKFPISRPNLTFSTLTVSNMSPEDSSIYLCSVRRGTGNTEAFFGQGTRLTVV.

This clone has only one observation. The gene calls are TRBV4-1 and TRBJ2-1; no clear D. CDR1 is MGHRA, CDR2 YSYEKL, per germline. The CDR3 length is 16 residues. Trimming left V 1 base short and J 1 base short, with 11 bases between. The CDR3 sequence is CASSQGATQSYNEQFF. In DNA form, the CDR3 reads TGCGCCAGCAGCCAAGGGGCTACGCAGTCCTACAATGAGCAGTTCTTC.